This T cell receptor beta chain was identified in a study of a mutant IDH1 vaccine in newly diagnosed glioma. On this clone itself: Its antigen is undetermined.

Method: immunoSEQ multiplex PCR; TCRdb's copy keeps in-frame clones and lacks some. The data show more than 25,000 clones, roughly three quarters seen once. This CDR3 is 15 amino acids long. Germline V gene data show CDR1 as LGHNA and CDR2 as YNFKEQ. Trimming cost V 3 bases and J 5 bases, with 14 bases left between them. The time point here: week 5, during vaccination. It was 300 ug of mutant IDH1 20-mer peptide that made up each vaccine dose, given with topical imiquimod. This receptor was taken from a man aged 40-49 years with glioma. Some clones in this sample may be carry-over from other donors' samples. Sequencing used PBMCs, obtained from a glioma patient whose treatment included an IDH1 peptide vaccine. This rearrangement joins TRBV4-2 to TRBJ2-1; no clear D. The DNA of the CDR3 is TGTGCCAGCAGCCAGACACAGCACATTGACAATGAGCAGTTCTTC. This translates into CASSQTQHIDNEQFF.